These 30 T cell receptor beta chains originate from one sample sequenced in a study of CD8+ T cells in alopecia areata. Following extraction, RNA underwent reverse transcription to cDNA, which served as the sequencing template. Here immunoSEQ multiplex PCR was the method, and the copy in TCRdb shows in-frame clones only, minus some. The sample has approximately 200,000 clones; 60% to 70% are singletons. Treatment in this sample: oral pan-JAK inhibitor, 5-10 mg twice daily. The sample consisted of CD4+ T cells sorted from blood, taken at week 4, from a patient treated with tofacitinib. The source of these receptors is a human donor with alopecia areata.

The V gene is TRBV14, the J gene TRBJ2-4; D remains unclear. Germline CDR1 and CDR2: SGHDN and FVKESK. Trimming left V 6 bases short and J 0 bases short, with 6 bases between. The CDR3 contains 13 residues. CDR3 sequence (DNA): TGTGCCAGCAGTGAGACAGCCAAAAACATTCAGTACTTC. This translates into CASSETAKNIQYF.

The V gene is TRBV29-1, the J gene TRBJ2-1, with 9 bases fitting TRBD1. The length of the CDR3 is 14 residues. Germline V gene sequence: CDR1 SQVTM, CDR2 ANQGSEA. With V trimmed by 5 bases and J by 2 bases, 4 bases remained unmatched. The CDR3 nucleotides read TGCAGCGTTCCGGGACAGGGCCCCTACAATGAGCAGTTCTTC. Translated, it gives CSVPGQGPYNEQFF.

CDR3 sequence (DNA): TGTGCCAGCAGCTTAATGAGCGGCAGGAGCTCCTACGAGCAGTACTTC. Protein sequence: CASSLMSGRSSYEQYF. The V call is TRBV7-9, the J call TRBJ2-7, with D possibly TRBD2 on 5 matching bases. The CDR3 extends over 16 amino acids. The V gene lost 2 bases and the J gene lost 0 bases, with 14 bases spanning the gap. Germline loops: CDR1 SEHNR, CDR2 FQNEAQ (reference sequence).

The rearrangement joins TRBV29-1 to TRBJ1-1; TRBD1 aligns across 8 bases. J gave up 1 base and V 6 bases, and 7 bases lay outside the gene matches. The CDR3 length is 14 residues. Per germline, CDR1 SQVTM and CDR2 ANQGSEA. The CDR3 DNA reads TGCAGCGTGGGGAGGACAGGGACGAACACTGAAGCTTTCTTT. Its protein is CSVGRTGTNTEAFF.

The chain carries TRBV14 and TRBJ1-2; D is unclear. Trimming removed 0 bases at V and 2 bases at J, with 19 bases between. The CDR3 is 18 amino acids. Germline CDR1 and CDR2: SGHDN and FVKESK. The CDR3 protein is CASSQDWAVEQDNYGYTF. Written as DNA, the CDR3 is TGTGCCAGCAGCCAAGATTGGGCGGTGGAACAAGACAACTATGGCTACACCTTC.

The rearrangement uses TRBV7-9 and TRBJ2-7; D is possibly TRBD2 (7 bases). CDR1 and CDR2 (germline): SEHNR, FQNEAQ (reference sequence). The germline V and J ends were trimmed by 8 bases and 7 bases, with 24 bases remaining between them. The CDR3 extends over 15 amino acids. The CDR3 is CASSHGGARSREQYF. The CDR3 coding sequence is TGTGCCAGCTCCCATGGGGGGGCGCGATCGCGTGAGCAGTACTTC.

The V gene is TRBV11-2, the J gene TRBJ2-7; D not resolved. Trimming shortened V by 6 bases and J by 3 bases, and 6 bases separated the two germline ends. This CDR3 comprises 11 residues. Germline V gene sequence: CDR1 SGHAT, CDR2 FQNNGV. The CDR3 DNA follows: TGTGCCAGCAGTCCTGGCTACGAGCAGTACTTC. Protein product: CASSPGYEQYF.

Note on this clone: This same CDR3 is encoded by further DNA sequences in the sample. This chain joins TRBV29-1 and TRBJ1-1, with D maybe TRBD1 (5 bases). The CDR3 extends over 11 amino acids. Trimming removed 3 bases at V and 5 bases at J, with 7 bases between. Germline V CDR1 and CDR2: SQVTM, ANQGSEA. The CDR3 DNA sequence: TGCAGCGTTGATGGGGGTACTGAAGCTTTCTTT. It translates to CSVDGGTEAFF. The variable domain in full, completed from reference TRBV29-1 and TRBJ1-1, reads SAVISQKPSRDICQRGTSLTIQCQVDSQVTMMFWYRQQPGQSLTLIATANQGSEATYESGFVIDKFPISRPNLTFSTLTVSNMSPEDSSIYLCSVDGGTEAFFGQGTRLTVV.

The chain joins TRBV30 to TRBJ1-1; a possible D gene is TRBD1 (5 bases). Looked up from germline, CDR1 is GTSNPN and CDR2 is SVGIG (reference sequence). The CDR3 is 13 amino acids. V lost 3 bases and J 0 bases, leaving 8 bases between the germline ends. This chain's CDR3 is CAWRGRMNTEAFF. CDR3 bases: TGTGCCTGGAGGGGACGGATGAACACTGAAGCTTTCTTT.

CDR3 nucleotides: TGTGCCAGCAGCTCGGGACGGACGAACACTGAAGCTTTCTTT. It codes for CASSSGRTNTEAFF. The chain joins TRBV7-9 to TRBJ1-1; D may be TRBD1 (5 bases). The CDR3 loop spans 14 amino acids. Trimming cost V 4 bases and J 1 base, with 10 bases left between them. Germline values: CDR1 SEHNR, CDR2 FQNEAQ (reference sequence).

This clone was counted a few times. The genes are TRBV5-1 and TRBJ2-3; tentatively, D is TRBD2 (6 bases). With 3 bases removed from V and 4 bases from J, the gap between germline ends came to 15 bases. The CDR3 consists of 15 residues. The germline CDR1 and CDR2 sequences are SGHRS and YFSETQ. The CDR3 reads CASSSSGVVSDTQYF. The CDR3 bases are TGCGCCAGCAGCTCTTCGGGAGTTGTATCAGATACGCAGTATTTT.

The chain couples TRBV5-4 to TRBJ2-5, with D possibly TRBD1 on 5 matching bases. V was trimmed by 9 bases and J by 5 bases, leaving 17 bases between them. CDR3 length: 13 amino acids. Per the germline V gene, CDR1 is SGHNT and CDR2 is YYREEE (reference sequence). CDR3: CATDQGGKETQYF. The CDR3 nucleotides read TGTGCCACCGACCAGGGCGGCAAGGAGACCCAGTACTTC.

This clone has only a few counts. The V and J genes are TRBV28 and TRBJ1-5; 9 bases map to TRBD1. Trimming took 5 bases from V and 10 from J; bases not matched to a gene: 9. There are 14 residues in the CDR3. Germline V gene lookup returns CDR1 MDHEN and CDR2 SYDVKM. In nucleotides, the CDR3 is TGTGCCAGCAGTCCCGGACAGGGGTTGAGCCCCCAGCATTTT. Translating it yields CASSPGQGLSPQHF.

This clone came up once. This chain uses TRBV11-2 with TRBJ2-1; D is unresolved. Per the germline V gene, CDR1 is SGHAT and CDR2 is FQNNGV. V lost 4 bases, J lost 8 bases, and 9 bases lay in between. The CDR3 contains 12 residues. The CDR3 nucleotides are TGTGCCAGCAGCTCGCGACAACATGAGCAGTTCTTC. This gives the protein CASSSRQHEQFF. The full variable domain, rest sourced from reference TRBV11-2 and TRBJ2-1, is EAGVAQSPRYKIIEKRQSVAFWCNPISGHATLYWYQQILGQGPKLLIQFQNNGVVDDSQLPKDRFSAERLKGVDSTLKIQPAKLEDSAVYLCASSSRQHEQFFGPGTRLTVL.

V gene TRBV29-1 combines with J gene TRBJ2-4, with D unclear. The germline V gene has CDR1 SQVTM and CDR2 ANQGSEA. Trimming removed 2 bases at V and 0 bases at J, with 11 bases between. This CDR3 is 15 amino acids long. The CDR3 protein is CSVELVSLAKNIQYF. The CDR3 region has the DNA TGCAGCGTTGAATTGGTATCTCTAGCCAAAAACATTCAGTACTTC.

The chain is built from TRBV30 and TRBJ2-1; 9 nucleotides match TRBD2. The J segment lost 7 bases and the V segment lost 2 bases, leaving 9 bases of the junction unmatched. Looked up from germline, CDR1 is GTSNPN and CDR2 is SVGIG (reference sequence). The CDR3 spans 15 residues. For the CDR3, the DNA is TGTGCCTGGAGTCCTTCAGCGGGAGGTCGGAATGAGCAGTTCTTC. This gives the protein CAWSPSAGGRNEQFF.

This sequence joins TRBV29-1 and TRBJ1-5; 8 bases are a match to TRBD1. Germline lookup yields CDR1 SQVTM and CDR2 ANQGSEA. The CDR3 length is 14 residues. V dropped 4 bases and J dropped 5; count of bases not matched to a gene: 7. The CDR3 reads CSVAFGQGDQPQHF. DNA for the CDR3: TGCAGCGTTGCGTTTGGACAGGGTGATCAGCCCCAGCATTTT.

The chain carries TRBV7-2 and TRBJ2-7; 10 nucleotides line up with TRBD2. Germline V gene data show CDR1 as SGHTA and CDR2 as FQGNSA. The ends lost 4 bases at V and 11 bases at J; junction bases unmatched: 8. There are 13 residues in the CDR3. As DNA, the CDR3 is TGTGCCAGCAGCTCCGCGAGGACTAGCGGAGAGTACTTC. Translation gives CASSSARTSGEYF.

The rearrangement joins TRBV28 to TRBJ1-1; D gene unclear. Looked up from germline, CDR1 is MDHEN and CDR2 is SYDVKM. This CDR3 has 13 amino acids. Trimming took off 7 bases at V and 1 base at J, with 10 bases between the two ends. The CDR3 spells CASTIPGNTEAFF. The CDR3 bases are TGTGCCAGCACCATACCGGGGAACACTGAAGCTTTCTTT.

The chain employs TRBV7-2 and TRBJ2-5; 13 bases line up with TRBD2. Germline lookup yields CDR1 SGHTA and CDR2 FQGNSA. The V gene end was trimmed by 5 bases and the J gene end by 7 bases; junction bases not matched to a gene: 13. CDR3 size: 17 residues. The CDR3: CASSTQGLAGWRGTQYF. CDR3 in DNA: TGTGCCAGCAGCACCCAGGGACTAGCGGGATGGAGAGGGACCCAGTACTTC.

The rearrangement links TRBV6-4 to TRBJ2-1; D remains ambiguous. The CDR3 has 13 amino acids. Germline loops: CDR1 MRHNA, CDR2 SNTAGT. The V end was cut by 4 bases, the J end by 7 bases, with 11 bases between. CDR3 bases: TGTGCCAGCAGTGTCTGGCAGGCGAATGAGCAGTTCTTC. Protein product: CASSVWQANEQFF.

Only one count was recorded for this clone. V is TRBV30 and J is TRBJ2-2, with a weak D call TRBD1 (6 bases). This CDR3 has 14 residues. Trimming took 5 bases from V and 3 from J, leaving 13 bases between them. CDR1 GTSNPN and CDR2 SVGIG come from the germline V gene (reference sequence). The CDR3 here is CAWRGGVHTGELFF. The CDR3 DNA follows: TGTGCCTGGCGAGGGGGAGTGCACACCGGGGAGCTGTTTTTT.

The rearrangement uses TRBV6-4 and TRBJ2-1; D possibly matches TRBD1 or TRBD2 (6 bases each). CDR3 size: 16 residues. V was clipped by 4 bases and J by 9 bases, with 22 bases between them. The germline V gene encodes CDR1 MRHNA and CDR2 SNTAGT. For the CDR3, the DNA is TGTGCCAGCAGTGCCGAAGGGGGGAGGCCCCCGGGTGAGCAGTTCTTC. Translated: CASSAEGGRPPGEQFF.

This clone was observed a handful of times. This chain links TRBV23-1 with TRBJ2-1, with D perhaps TRBD1 or TRBD2 (5 bases each). TRBV23-1 is classed as an ORF, of uncertain function. This CDR3 region has 17 residues. The V end was cut by 4 bases, the J end by 5 bases, with 21 bases between. CDR3 DNA: TGCGCCAGCAGTCGAGTGTGGCAGGGACGAGGCCACAATGAGCAGTTCTTC. It yields the protein CASSRVWQGRGHNEQFF.

This clone showed up just once. The rearrangement uses TRBV30 and TRBJ2-7; 7 bases agree with TRBD1. Germline V lookup: CDR1 GTSNPN, CDR2 SVGIG (reference sequence). The junction had 6 bases not matched to a gene; V was cut back by 3 bases and J by 7 bases. The CDR3 is made up of 12 amino acids. CDR3 nucleotides: TGTGCCTGGAGGCCGGGACAGCTGGAGCAGTACTTC. It specifies CAWRPGQLEQYF. Full variable domain (rest looked up from reference TRBV30 and TRBJ2-7): SQTIHQWPATLVQPVGSPLSLECTVEGTSNPNLYWYRQAAGRGLQLLFYSVGIGQISSEVPQNLSASRPQDRQFILSSKKLLLSDSGFYLCAWRPGQLEQYFGPGTRLTVT.

The table lists this clone with a few counts. The rearrangement joins TRBV7-9 to TRBJ2-5; possibly TRBD2 for D (6 bases). This CDR3 contains 13 residues. CDR1 is SEHNR and CDR2 is FQNEAQ in the germline V gene (reference sequence). The V end was cut by 6 bases, the J end by 7 bases, with 15 bases between. CDR3 DNA sequence: TGTGCCAGCAGACTCTCGGAGGGAGGGACCCAGTACTTC. Residues: CASRLSEGGTQYF.

The DNA for the CDR3 is TGTGCCAGCAGCTCCTACCGACAGGATCTACAAGAGACCCAGTACTTC. Translating gives CASSSYRQDLQETQYF. This chain connects TRBV5-4 to TRBJ2-5; TRBD1 might be the D (6 bases). The V end was cut by 3 bases, the J end by 2 bases, with 17 bases between. The CDR3 has 16 amino acids. Germline CDR1 SGHNT, CDR2 YYREEE (reference sequence).

This clone was found a few times. The chain combines TRBV6-1 with TRBJ1-5; D not resolved. V was pared by 7 bases and J by 6 bases, with 4 bases between. The CDR3 extends over 10 amino acids. Per germline, CDR1 MNHNS and CDR2 SASEGT. This chain's CDR3 is CASKIQPQHF. The CDR3 bases are TGTGCCAGCAAAATTCAGCCCCAGCATTTT.

The chain is built from TRBV2 and TRBJ1-1; tentative D call: TRBD1 (5 bases). The CDR3 sequence is 11 residues long. From germline, CDR1 is SNHLY and CDR2 FYNNEI. The germline V and J ends were trimmed by 2 bases and 11 bases, with 9 bases remaining between them. The CDR3 loop is CASSEWGGAFF. Written as DNA, the CDR3 is TGTGCCAGCAGTGAATGGGGGGGGGCTTTCTTT. Together with reference TRBV2 and TRBJ1-1, the CDR3 gives the full variable domain: EPEVTQTPSHQVTQMGQEVILRCVPISNHLYFYWYRQILGQKVEFLVSFYNNEISEKSEIFDDQFSVERPDGSNFTLKIRSTKLEDSAMYFCASSEWGGAFFGQGTRLTVV.

This clone was counted between two and nine times. The chain links TRBV30 to TRBJ1-5, with D hard to call. Trimming removed 3 bases from V and 4 bases from J, with 22 bases in between. Per the germline V gene, CDR1 is GTSNPN and CDR2 is SVGIG (reference sequence). The CDR3 covers 17 residues. The CDR3 DNA follows: TGTGCCTGGAGCCCCCGGAGGACCGCCGGCGGGAATCAGCCCCAGCATTTT. Translated, it gives CAWSPRRTAGGNQPQHF.